These 21 T cell receptor beta chains came from one sample sequenced in a study of T cells after yellow fever vaccination. TCRdb reanalysed the 5' RACE reads using MiXCR and keeps one entry per CDR3 protein. In the table there are hundreds of thousands of distinct CDR3 sequences, approximately 18% of which are singletons. The sequencing here drew on PBMCs, taken before the yellow fever booster vaccination. These receptor sequences come from a man between 18 and 35 years old who received the YFV17D yellow fever vaccine.

J is TRBJ2-2 and V is TRBV24-1; D unclear. Germline V gives CDR1 KGHDR, CDR2 SFDVKD. The ends were cut back, 8 bases at V and 1 base at J, with 7 bases in the middle. The CDR3 runs to 13 residues. CDR3 coding DNA: TGTGCCACCACCCGAGGGAACACCGGGGAGCTGTTTTTT. It specifies CATTRGNTGELFF.

This clonotype was detected only a few times. The rearrangement uses TRBV12-3 or TRBV12-4 and TRBJ1-5; 7 bases are shared with TRBD1. The CDR3 is 16 residues long. Unmatched junction bases numbered 8, after V lost 6 bases and J lost 0 bases. Written as DNA, the CDR3 is TGTGCCAGCAGCTCGGGACAGCATTATAGCAATCAGCCCCAGCATTTT. It yields the protein CASSSGQHYSNQPQHF.

This clonotype was seen more than once but under ten times. The chain combines TRBV10-3 with TRBJ1-1; 7 positions match TRBD1. This CDR3 is built from 14 residues. In germline, CDR1 is ENHRY, CDR2 SYGVKD. V lost 6 bases, J lost 2 bases, and 6 bases stayed unmatched. The CDR3 nucleotides read TGTGCCATCAGAAGACAGGGAGAAAACACTGAAGCTTTCTTT. This codes for CAIRRQGENTEAFF.

This chain connects TRBV4-3 to TRBJ1-6, with D maybe TRBD1 (5 bases). This CDR3 comprises 18 residues. CDR1 LGHNA and CDR2 YSLEER come from the germline V gene. Deletions cut 1 base from V and 5 bases from J, with 18 bases between. The CDR3 DNA sequence: TGCGCCAGCAGCCAAGGACTCTGGGGGGAAGGGAATAATTCACCCCTCCACTTT. It is translated as CASSQGLWGEGNNSPLHF.

The rearrangement joins TRBV7-3 to TRBJ2-5, with D perhaps TRBD1 or TRBD2 (5 bases each). The CDR3 spans 13 residues. Germline V gene lookup returns CDR1 SGHTA and CDR2 FQGTGA. The V gene lost 3 bases and the J gene lost 4 bases, with 9 bases spanning the gap. CDR3 sequence reads: CASSFGAGETQYF. The CDR3 nucleotides read TGTGCCAGCAGCTTCGGGGCGGGAGAGACCCAGTACTTC.

This clonotype was detected only a few times. This sequence joins TRBV6-5 and TRBJ2-6; a possible D gene is TRBD2 (7 bases). Trimming took off 6 bases at V and 1 base at J, with 16 bases between the two ends. The V gene's germline CDR1 is MNHEY and CDR2 SVGAGI. The CDR3 sequence is 17 residues long. This CDR3 reads CASRATGRGSGANVLTF. For the CDR3, the DNA is TGTGCCAGCAGAGCGACGGGGAGGGGGTCTGGGGCCAACGTCCTGACTTTC.

The chain carries TRBV5-1 and TRBJ1-5; TRBD1 matches 8 bases. Trimming removed 4 bases from V and 7 bases from J; junction bases left unmatched: 7. The CDR3 runs to 14 residues. Germline V gene sequence: CDR1 SGHRS, CDR2 YFSETQ. CDR3 nucleotides: TGCGCCAGCAGCCTGGACAGGGCAGGACAGCCCCAGCATTTT. Protein product: CASSLDRAGQPQHF.

V usage is TRBV12-3 or TRBV12-4 and J usage is TRBJ2-3, with 7 bases that match TRBD2. This CDR3 is built from 17 residues. The ends lost 1 base at V and 0 bases at J; junction bases unmatched: 7. Here the CDR3 reads CASSLERGGTSTDTQYF. The CDR3 DNA reads TGTGCCAGCAGTTTAGAGCGGGGAGGAACTAGCACAGATACGCAGTATTTT.

A few counts support this clonotype. The chain combines TRBV5-1 with TRBJ1-1; D might be TRBD1 (6 bases). Trimming removed 5 bases from V and 5 bases from J, with 7 bases in between. CDR1 and CDR2 (germline): SGHRS, YFSETQ. There are 11 residues in the CDR3. The CDR3 bases are TGCGCCAGCAGAGGGGGAACTGAAGCTTTCTTT. Amino acids: CASRGGTEAFF.

This clonotype was seen a few times. The chain uses TRBV4-1 and TRBJ2-1; perhaps TRBD2 as D (7 bases). V was pared by 3 bases and J by 7 bases, with 16 bases between. This CDR3 has 15 residues. The germline V gene encodes CDR1 MGHRA and CDR2 YSYEKL. The chain's CDR3 is CASSHIGGPINEQFF. For the CDR3, the DNA is TGCGCCAGCAGCCATATCGGGGGGCCCATAAATGAGCAGTTCTTC.

V and J are TRBV6-6 and TRBJ2-7, with 8 bases aligning to TRBD2. The J segment lost 5 bases and the V segment lost 2 bases, leaving 17 bases of the junction unmatched. CDR1 is MNHNY, CDR2 SVGAGI, per germline (reference sequence). The CDR3 is made up of 18 amino acids. DNA for the CDR3: TGTGCCAGCAGTTACGCGGGGGGCTCTTGGGGGGCCACCCACGAGCAGTACGTC. This gives the protein CASSYAGGSWGATHEQYV.

This chain links TRBV11-2 with TRBJ2-3, with D unresolved. Germline assignment: CDR1 SGHAT and CDR2 FQNNGV. V lost 1 base and J 4 bases, leaving 12 bases between the germline ends. The CDR3 is 15 amino acids. This CDR3 is CASSLATPRPDTQYF. In DNA, the CDR3 is TGTGCCAGCAGCTTAGCAACCCCCCGTCCAGATACGCAGTATTTT.

This clonotype has ten or more counts. The chain carries TRBV4-3 and TRBJ2-3; 9 bases fit TRBD2. Per the germline V gene, CDR1 is LGHNA and CDR2 is YSLEER. The junction had 10 bases not matched to a gene; V was cut back by 6 bases and J by 6 bases. The CDR3 runs to 15 residues. CDR3 in amino acids: CASSQSRLAGDTQYF. DNA for the CDR3: TGCGCCAGCAGTCAATCCAGGCTAGCGGGGGATACGCAGTATTTT.

The table lists this clonotype with a few counts. The rearrangement joins TRBV7-2 to TRBJ1-6, with D uncertain. Germline CDR1 SGHTA, CDR2 FQGNSA. This CDR3 is built from 15 residues. The germline V and J ends were trimmed by 1 base and 4 bases, with 8 bases remaining between them. CDR3 loop: CASSLVLGYNSPLHF. The CDR3 nucleotides read TGTGCCAGCAGCTTAGTATTGGGGTATAATTCACCCCTCCACTTT.

J is TRBJ1-5 and V is TRBV10-3, with a tentative D call TRBD1 (6 bases). V lost 5 bases to trimming and J lost 3 bases, with 11 bases between them. Germline CDR1 and CDR2: ENHRY and SYGVKD. The CDR3 is made up of 14 amino acids. The CDR3 coding sequence is TGTGCCATCAGTTCACAGGGAGACAATCAGCCCCAGCATTTT. Its translation is CAISSQGDNQPQHF.

The chain recombines TRBV7-2 with TRBJ2-4; 8 bases fit TRBD1. This CDR3 has 15 residues. V shed 5 bases, J shed 3 bases, and the junction held 6 bases outside the gene matches. Germline lookup yields CDR1 SGHTA and CDR2 FQGNSA. The CDR3 region is CASSTQTGVKNIQYF. CDR3 sequence (DNA): TGTGCCAGCAGCACCCAGACAGGGGTCAAAAACATTCAGTACTTC.

This clonotype has a handful of counts. The chain is built from TRBV20-1 and TRBJ1-2; D unclear. This CDR3 contains 12 residues. Trimming took off 3 bases at V and 2 bases at J, with 7 bases between the two ends. The germline V gene has CDR1 DFQATT and CDR2 SNEGSKA (reference sequence). CDR3 DNA sequence: TGCAGTGCTAGTGATCAAAACTATGGCTACACCTTC. Translated, it gives CSASDQNYGYTF.

This clonotype has just a few counts. The rearrangement joins TRBV23-1 to TRBJ1-5; D not certain. TRBV23-1 is treated as an ORF (open reading frame) with a function not yet certain. The V gene lost 6 bases and the J gene lost 5 bases, with 8 bases spanning the gap. This CDR3 is 12 amino acids long. The CDR3 DNA follows: TGCGCCAGCAGCCCTCACCATCAGCCCCAGCATTTT. This sequence encodes CASSPHHQPQHF.

This clonotype was seen a handful of times. The gene calls are TRBV20-1 and TRBJ1-1; D call uncertain. V lost 3 bases and J 3 bases, leaving 11 bases between the germline ends. The CDR3 runs 13 residues. Germline loops: CDR1 DFQATT, CDR2 SNEGSKA (reference sequence). In nucleotides, the CDR3 is TGCAGTGCTAGGGGTGGAGGTGACACTGAAGCTTTCTTT. This sequence encodes CSARGGGDTEAFF.

This clonotype was seen ten or more times. V gene TRBV7-2 combines with J gene TRBJ2-5; D is unresolved. The CDR3 has 12 amino acids. V was cut by 2 bases and J by 11 bases, with 12 bases left in between. Germline CDR1 is SGHTA and CDR2 is FQGNSA. CDR3 DNA sequence: TGTGCCAGCAGCTTAAGCTCTCGGGCGCAGTACTTC. Its translation is CASSLSSRAQYF.

Only a few counts were recorded for this clonotype. The chain has TRBV18 and TRBJ2-3; no firm D call. Deletions cut 2 bases from V and 0 bases from J, with 9 bases between. There are 15 residues in the CDR3. Germline V CDR1 and CDR2: KGHSH, LQKENI. DNA for the CDR3: TGTGCCAGCTCACCAAATCTAGAGAGCACAGATACGCAGTATTTT. It codes for CASSPNLESTDTQYF.